Included here is one T cell receptor beta chain sequence, with context. Sequencing used immunoSEQ multiplex PCR; TCRdb keeps in-frame clones, though not all of them. The sample consists of tens of thousands of clones, over 75% of them appearing once. This specimen belongs to a study of T cell changes during pregnancy in multiple sclerosis. Germline CDR1 is SGDLS and CDR2 is YYNGEE. Losses at the gene ends were 3 bases for V and 3 bases for J; bases not matched to a gene: 5. The CDR3 length is 15 residues. V gene TRBV9 combines with J gene TRBJ2-1; 8 nucleotides align to TRBD1. This material consisted of peripheral blood, taken in the first trimester of pregnancy. The receptor was isolated from a female donor with multiple sclerosis, enrolled in a pregnancy study. The CDR3 DNA is TGTGCCAGCAGCGCTCTGACAGGGGACTACAATGAGCAGTTCTTC. This translates into CASSALTGDYNEQFF.